The source of this T cell receptor (beta chain) is a study of identical twins. Study-wide points: A lower insertion count was a feature of abundant cord blood beta clonotypes, with no such feature in memory repertoires. Models underestimated TCR alpha sharing (out-of-frame) in monozygotic twins. Out-of-frame alpha sequences common to twins exhibited a surplus of low generation probability.

Addition of a universal primer site occurred through template switching, and cDNA carried unique molecular identifiers. In TCRdb, the 5' RACE reads were re-called with MiXCR into one record per CDR3 protein. Seen here are roughly 570,000 distinct CDR3 sequences, over 8.5% observed once, and the top ten hold around 3.2%. CDR1 and CDR2 from the germline V gene are LGHNA and YSLEER. V was trimmed by 1 base and J by 2 bases, leaving 12 bases between them. CDR3 length equals 15 residues. There are a few counts of this clonotype. The antigen is unknown. The same specimen was also included in a second study, on yellow fever vaccine responses in identical twins.

The material sequenced was PBMCs. V usage is TRBV4-3 and J usage is TRBJ2-7; TRBD2 might be the D (6 bases). The origin of this receptor is a young woman in good health. CDR3 nucleotide sequence: TGCGCCAGCAGCCAAGGCGGCGGGGCGCCCTACGAGCAGTACTTC. It yields the protein CASSQGGGAPYEQYF.